This TCR beta chain was recovered during a study of OX40 agonist ivuxolimab in advanced cancers. Study-wide results and caveats: Partly responding patients at 0.1-3.0 mg/kg showed some of the smallest clonal expansion.

On this clone: As yet, its antigen is unknown.

V was shortened by 2 bases and J by 4 bases, with 13 bases between the two germline ends. This CDR3 region has 15 residues. CDR1 and CDR2 (germline): SGHVS, FQNEAQ. Method: immunoSEQ multiplex PCR; TCRdb's copy keeps in-frame clones and lacks some. The sample lists about 48,000 clones, 80% to 95% occurring once. The J gene is TRBJ2-3, the V gene TRBV7-8, with D perhaps TRBD1 (6 bases). The source is an adult with an advanced solid tumor such as melanoma, head and neck, liver or kidney cancer. This sample comprised CD4+ or CD8+ T cells sorted from blood, obtained in a trial of the OX40 agonist ivuxolimab. In nucleotides, the CDR3 is TGTGCCAGCAGCTTAACCAGGGGAAGCCCAGATACGCAGTATTTT. Translating it yields CASSLTRGSPDTQYF.